Listed below are T cell receptor beta chains from one sample, sequenced in a study of T cell responses to AZD1222 COVID-19 vaccine. Method: immunoSEQ multiplex PCR; TCRdb's copy keeps in-frame clones and lacks some. Among over 150,000 clones listed, approximately 87% were seen once. The material sequenced was peripheral blood, taken on day 0 of MenACWY control vaccination. The receptors derive from an adult in good health. Both conserved end residues are part of each CDR3. Where a row states a size, it is once, few, many or the class of an expanded clone; other rows omit it.

j_call: TRBJ1-2; clone_size: once; v_call: TRBV5-5; cdr3_aa: CASSLKANYGYTF
j_call: TRBJ1-1; clone_size: .; v_call: TRBV10-2; cdr3_aa: CASSPPSGTGDTEAFF
j_call: TRBJ1-2; clone_size: .; v_call: TRBV6-1; cdr3_aa: CASRKQIANYGYTF
j_call: TRBJ2-1; clone_size: .; v_call: TRBV14; cdr3_aa: CASSQPRPGHLYNEQFF
j_call: TRBJ2-3; clone_size: few; v_call: TRBV19; cdr3_aa: CASCRDRGTDTQYF
j_call: TRBJ1-3; clone_size: .; v_call: TRBV5-8; cdr3_aa: CASSPPGQGVNTIYF
j_call: TRBJ1-6; clone_size: .; v_call: TRBV10-3; cdr3_aa: CAIRRTGVNSPLHF
j_call: TRBJ2-3; clone_size: once; v_call: TRBV4-3; cdr3_aa: CASSQGSLAGGPGTDTQYF
j_call: TRBJ2-4; clone_size: .; v_call: TRBV7-2; cdr3_aa: CASSSVAKNIQYF
j_call: TRBJ1-2; clone_size: .; v_call: TRBV7-3; cdr3_aa: CASSIDRGRGYTF
j_call: TRBJ1-5; clone_size: .; v_call: TRBV19; cdr3_aa: CASSIRDHNQPQHF
j_call: TRBJ1-2; clone_size: .; v_call: TRBV5-1; cdr3_aa: CASSLRANYGYTF
j_call: TRBJ2-1; clone_size: once; v_call: TRBV9; cdr3_aa: CASTNKLAGPINEQFF
j_call: TRBJ2-5; clone_size: .; v_call: TRBV18; cdr3_aa: CASSPERQIQETQYF
j_call: TRBJ1-1; clone_size: once; v_call: TRBV6-7; cdr3_aa: CATPGGGADTEAFF
j_call: TRBJ1-3; clone_size: once; v_call: TRBV30; cdr3_aa: CAWSVRGRNTIYF
j_call: TRBJ1-1; clone_size: .; v_call: TRBV7-2; cdr3_aa: CASSSRQYWTEAFF
j_call: TRBJ2-2; clone_size: .; v_call: TRBV5-1; cdr3_aa: CASSLSPSGPGELFF
j_call: TRBJ1-1; clone_size: .; v_call: TRBV29-1; cdr3_aa: CSGWTGEAFF
j_call: TRBJ1-2; clone_size: .; v_call: TRBV12-3/TRBV12-4; cdr3_aa: CASTISGGADYTF
j_call: TRBJ1-5; clone_size: .; v_call: TRBV6-1; cdr3_aa: CASSESWGRNQPQHF
j_call: TRBJ2-7; clone_size: .; v_call: TRBV11-3; cdr3_aa: CASSFLGVAGEGYEQYF
j_call: TRBJ1-5; clone_size: few; v_call: TRBV28; cdr3_aa: CASIFPGQGARNQPQHF
j_call: TRBJ2-5; clone_size: .; v_call: TRBV9; cdr3_aa: CASSVGLAGAVETQYF
j_call: TRBJ1-2; clone_size: .; v_call: TRBV5-4; cdr3_aa: CASSLGRQNRAYGYTF
j_call: TRBJ2-5; clone_size: .; v_call: TRBV5-4; cdr3_aa: CASSFEGGRETQYF
j_call: TRBJ1-2; clone_size: .; v_call: TRBV19; cdr3_aa: CASKPTGQGNYGYTF
j_call: TRBJ1-1; clone_size: .; v_call: TRBV5-1; cdr3_aa: CASSLASRDTEAFF
j_call: TRBJ2-7; clone_size: .; v_call: TRBV5-1; cdr3_aa: CASSVSKREKDEQYF
j_call: TRBJ2-5; clone_size: .; v_call: TRBV9; cdr3_aa: CASSAQSGLAGETQYF
j_call: TRBJ1-4; clone_size: .; v_call: TRBV5-1; cdr3_aa: CASSRTGDLNEKLFF
j_call: TRBJ1-3; clone_size: .; v_call: TRBV30; cdr3_aa: CAWSAYRGLGKTSSGNTIYF
j_call: TRBJ2-7; clone_size: .; v_call: TRBV19; cdr3_aa: CASRDPGQGGGEQYF
j_call: TRBJ1-2; clone_size: few; v_call: TRBV20-1; cdr3_aa: CSASKGSSNYGYTF
j_call: TRBJ2-1; clone_size: .; v_call: TRBV5-1; cdr3_aa: CASSPPTSGGREQFF
j_call: TRBJ1-2; clone_size: .; v_call: TRBV6-5; cdr3_aa: CASSYGQGDGYGYTF
j_call: TRBJ2-3; clone_size: .; v_call: TRBV5-5; cdr3_aa: CASSLTTERLSGNRDTQYF
j_call: TRBJ1-1; clone_size: .; v_call: TRBV5-1; cdr3_aa: CASSLEVGTMNTEAFF
j_call: TRBJ1-1; clone_size: .; v_call: TRBV6-5; cdr3_aa: CASRQNRDRGTEAFF
j_call: TRBJ1-2; clone_size: .; v_call: TRBV5-1; cdr3_aa: CASSPDRVHGYTF
j_call: TRBJ2-7; clone_size: .; v_call: TRBV11-3; cdr3_aa: CASSSNLISEQYF
j_call: TRBJ1-1; clone_size: .; v_call: TRBV3-1/TRBV3-2; cdr3_aa: CASTFGQMNTEAFF
j_call: TRBJ2-3; clone_size: once; v_call: TRBV5-4; cdr3_aa: CASSFPTSGSTDTQYF
j_call: TRBJ1-6; clone_size: .; v_call: TRBV30; cdr3_aa: CAWRGRSRDNSPLHF
j_call: TRBJ1-5; clone_size: once; v_call: TRBV7-9; cdr3_aa: CASSAQGRNQPQHF
j_call: TRBJ2-1; clone_size: once; v_call: TRBV19; cdr3_aa: CASSMRQGVGSEQFF
j_call: TRBJ2-1; clone_size: .; v_call: TRBV6-1; cdr3_aa: CASSEIAGVYNEQFF
j_call: TRBJ2-1; clone_size: .; v_call: TRBV5-5; cdr3_aa: CASSLVSTVDEQFF
j_call: TRBJ2-5; clone_size: .; v_call: TRBV7-2; cdr3_aa: CASSLLGQTQYF
j_call: TRBJ1-1; clone_size: .; v_call: TRBV5-5; cdr3_aa: CASSSILVAEAFF
j_call: TRBJ2-1; clone_size: once; v_call: TRBV28; cdr3_aa: CASSQWFKLNNEQFF